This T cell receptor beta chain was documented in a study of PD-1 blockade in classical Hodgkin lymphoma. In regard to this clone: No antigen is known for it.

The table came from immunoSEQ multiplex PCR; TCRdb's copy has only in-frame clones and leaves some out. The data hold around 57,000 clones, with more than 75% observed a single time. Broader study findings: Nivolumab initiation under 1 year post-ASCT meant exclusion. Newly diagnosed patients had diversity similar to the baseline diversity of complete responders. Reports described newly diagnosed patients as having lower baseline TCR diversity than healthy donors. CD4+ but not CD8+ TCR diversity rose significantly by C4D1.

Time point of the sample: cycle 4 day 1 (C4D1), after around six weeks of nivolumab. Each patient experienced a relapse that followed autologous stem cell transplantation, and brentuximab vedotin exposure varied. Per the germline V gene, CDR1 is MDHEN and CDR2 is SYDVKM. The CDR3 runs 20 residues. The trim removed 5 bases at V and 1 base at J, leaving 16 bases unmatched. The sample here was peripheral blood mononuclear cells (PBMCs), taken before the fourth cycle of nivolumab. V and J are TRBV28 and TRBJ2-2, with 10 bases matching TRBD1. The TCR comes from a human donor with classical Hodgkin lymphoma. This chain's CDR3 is CASSLLDWGQGKRNTGELFF. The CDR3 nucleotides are TGTGCCAGCAGTCTGCTGGATTGGGGACAGGGGAAGAGGAACACCGGGGAGCTGTTTTTT.